This entry features one TCR beta chain sequence. The antigen it recognizes is unknown. Base qualities are not provided; no much larger clone lies one nucleotide away. Other nucleotide sequences in the sample specify the same CDR3. From each donor, a single peripheral blood sample of roughly 0.11 L on average was drawn into heparinised tubes. A BD FACSAria II was used to sort naive, central memory, regulatory and stem cell-like memory CD4+ T cells with a panel that included CD45RO, CCR7, CD25, CD127, CD95 and CD27. All sorted populations exceeded 95% purity. PBMCs were separated immediately by Lymphoprep density gradient centrifugation and were stained directly, without being cultured. To minimize batch effects, samples were stained and sorted in pairs, one healthy donor with one patient per experiment. Taken from the germline V gene (reference sequence), the CDR1 and CDR2 loops are LNHDA and SQIVND. V lost 3 bases and J lost 4 bases, and the count of bases not matched to a germline gene is 2. CDR3 length: 13 amino acids, cysteine to phenylalanine. Left in the record is the CDR3 DNA by itself, 39 bases read in frame from the first base.

This sample is drawn from a study of beta chain features in type 1 diabetes (dated by TCRdb to 2016 to 2019). Broadly, across the study: No differences in mean age, gender distribution, total cell number or subset yield were found between patients and healthy donors. Across all samples, fewer than 130 million sorted cells were examined, and cell number per subset correlated strongly with RNA yield. In the study, recently diagnosed type 1 diabetes patients and matched healthy donors were compared on the TCRB repertoires of their sorted circulating CD4+ T cell subsets. Naive and central memory subsets were obtained from all 30 or so donors, but regulatory and stem cell-like memory subsets were isolated from only 8 patients and roughly 8 healthy donors. Beyond this particular receptor, the publication reports: Because cDNA was sequenced instead of genomic DNA, activated cells with high expression could be over-represented, although the groups did not differ in activation or CD3 levels. HLA sub-analyses involved small numbers of individuals, so any influence of HLA type on TCRB rearrangement remained unresolved. A moderate but significant shortening of TCRB CDR3 length was observed in type 1 diabetes patients in all four CD4+ subsets. The naive, central memory and regulatory TCRB repertoires appeared to resemble one another more closely among patients than among healthy donors. PCR may preferentially amplify shorter templates, but because patient and control samples were amplified and corrected together, any resulting skew would affect both groups equally. At VDJ recombination sites, type 1 diabetes patients had fewer insertions and more deleted nucleotides, which implies abnormalities in thymic rearrangement.

The High Capacity cDNA Reverse Transcription Kit was used to reverse transcribe all of the isolated RNA, meaning that expressed TCRB transcripts were what got sequenced. Naive, central memory and regulatory T cell samples underwent deep immunoSEQ sequencing, averaging roughly 3.5 million total reads per sample. Sorted cells were lysed in RLT buffer, and RNA was extracted using DNase-treated RNeasy Micro or Mini kits according to cell number. To prevent cross-contamination, every cell subset was processed on its own, while patient and healthy donor samples were processed together. TCRB sequences were amplified from cDNA with the immunoSEQ multiplex PCR, producing 87-bp fragments spanning the CDR3 region. Amplicons were sequenced on the Illumina HiSeq platform. The authors processed their data as follows. Synthetic template baselines were used to correct PCR bias computationally, reads within Hamming distance 2 were collapsed together, and singletons that could not be merged were discarded. Reads were aligned against IMGT to assign V, D and J genes, CDR3 length and insertions or deletions at six rearrangement sites. Within each subset, clonotype counts were normalized to sorted cell number, after which true diversity and Gini coefficients were computed with the tcR R package. The overlap coefficient, calculated on TCRB nucleotide sequences, was used to measure repertoire sharing. Out-of-frame TCRB sequences from naive cells were analyzed as a proxy for the pre-selection repertoire. Drawn from immuneACCESS, this table holds only the in-frame rearrangements with V and J called that TCRdb kept. Clones are partly lost; checked studies trace under half to an unresolved V gene and leave the rest unexplained. V and J calls plus clone size are reproduced from that table; the DNA served to infer D and trimming. Present in this sample are 300,000 or so clones, approximately 15% of which were seen just once. The ten largest clones add up to roughly 0.015% of the sample.

This sequence was found in a woman aged 18-29 years with type 1 diabetes. Input material: naive CD4+ T cells from blood. This specimen's cell subset or site label, per the study, means: true naive CD4+ T cells. The chain was built from TRBV19 and TRBJ2-5; TRBD2 lines up with 7 middle nucleotides. The DNA reads TGTGCCAGTAGTATCGGCGGGGGAGAGACCCAGTACTTC. Its translation reads: CASSIGGGETQYF.